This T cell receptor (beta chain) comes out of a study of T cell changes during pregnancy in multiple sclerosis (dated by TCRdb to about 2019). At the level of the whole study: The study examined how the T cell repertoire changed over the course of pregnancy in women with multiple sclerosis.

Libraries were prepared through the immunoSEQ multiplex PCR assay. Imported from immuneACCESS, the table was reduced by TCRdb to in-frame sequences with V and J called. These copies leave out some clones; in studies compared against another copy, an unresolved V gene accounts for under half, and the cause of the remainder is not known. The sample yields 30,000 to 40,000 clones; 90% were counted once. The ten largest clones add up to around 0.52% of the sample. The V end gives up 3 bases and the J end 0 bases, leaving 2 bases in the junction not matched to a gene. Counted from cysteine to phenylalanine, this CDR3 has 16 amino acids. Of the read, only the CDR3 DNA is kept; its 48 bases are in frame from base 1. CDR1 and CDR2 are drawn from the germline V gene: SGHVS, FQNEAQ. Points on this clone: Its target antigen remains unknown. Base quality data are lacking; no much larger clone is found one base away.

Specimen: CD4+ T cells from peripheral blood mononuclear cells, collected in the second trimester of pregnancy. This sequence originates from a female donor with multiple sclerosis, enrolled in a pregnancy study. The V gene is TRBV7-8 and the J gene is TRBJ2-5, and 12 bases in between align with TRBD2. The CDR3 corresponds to CASSFGLAGNQETQYF. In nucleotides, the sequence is TGTGCCAGCAGCTTCGGACTAGCGGGAAACCAAGAGACCCAGTACTTC.